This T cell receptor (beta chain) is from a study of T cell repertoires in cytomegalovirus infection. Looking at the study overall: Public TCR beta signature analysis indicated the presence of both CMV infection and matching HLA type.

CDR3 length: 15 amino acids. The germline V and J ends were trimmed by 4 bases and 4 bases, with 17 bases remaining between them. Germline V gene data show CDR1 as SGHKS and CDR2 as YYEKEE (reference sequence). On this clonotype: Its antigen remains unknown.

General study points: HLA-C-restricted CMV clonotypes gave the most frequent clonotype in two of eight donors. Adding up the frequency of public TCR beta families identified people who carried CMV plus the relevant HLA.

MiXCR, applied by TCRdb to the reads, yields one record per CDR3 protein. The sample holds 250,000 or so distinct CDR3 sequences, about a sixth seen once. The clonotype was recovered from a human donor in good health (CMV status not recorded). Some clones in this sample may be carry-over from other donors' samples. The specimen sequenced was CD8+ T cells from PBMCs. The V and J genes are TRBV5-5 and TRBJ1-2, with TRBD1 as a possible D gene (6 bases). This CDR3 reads CASSPGEGVIYGYTF. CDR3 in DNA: TGTGCCAGCAGCCCCGGTGAGGGGGTCATCTATGGCTACACCTTC.